This T cell receptor beta chain was sequenced during a study of T cell responses to AZD1222 COVID-19 vaccine. Assay used: immunoSEQ multiplex PCR; TCRdb lists only in-frame clones, some missing. The table includes about 150,000 clones, roughly nine tenths detected once. Comments on this clone: Antigen: not known.

Study results and caveats: With dominance at 160-218 and 743-854, vaccine-associated CD4 TCRs spanned spike. The study found Spike-specific TCR breadth and depth rose after two AZD1222 doses. Nearly half of the spike-specific TCRs reportedly recognize variant regions that carry no mutations.

CDR3 size: 14 residues. CDR1 PRHDT and CDR2 FYEKMQ come from the germline V gene (reference sequence). V dropped 4 bases and J dropped 9; count of bases not matched to a gene: 5. This sequence was found in an adult who had recovered from COVID-19. V and J are TRBV13 and TRBJ2-1; 11 positions match TRBD1. Sequencing was performed on peripheral blood, taken after recovery from COVID-19. The CDR3 here is CASSSGQGAVEQFF. CDR3 nucleotide sequence: TGTGCCAGCAGCTCAGGACAGGGGGCGGTTGAGCAGTTCTTC.